These T cell receptor beta chains were read from a single sample in a study of T cells in Graves' hyperthyroidism and ophthalmopathy. TCRdb called the multiplex PCR reads again in MiXCR, with one record for every CDR3 protein. The sample includes approximately 410,000 distinct CDR3 sequences, about 15% of them seen just once. Sequences were obtained from blood. The receptors originated from a man aged 18 to 35 with Graves' ophthalmopathy. Both conserved end residues are part of each CDR3. The D gene is left open where the match is weak. The size of a clone is reported for some rows only, either as once, few or many, or as a class for expanded clones.

d_gene | abundance | j_gene | v_gene | CDR3nt | CDR3aa
TRBD1 | . | TRBJ1-4 | TRBV20-1 | TGCAGTGCTATCTGGACAGGGAGTAATGAAAAACTGTTTTTT | CSAIWTGSNEKLFF
. | . | TRBJ2-4 | TRBV6-2/TRBV6-3 | TGTGCCACATGGACTTTTAGGGAGAACATTCAGTACTTC | CATWTFRENIQYF
. | many | TRBJ2-1 | TRBV7-8 | TGTGCCAGCAGCTACAGTAGGAGTGAGCAGTTCTTC | CASSYSRSEQFF
. | few | TRBJ1-2 | TRBV25-1 | TGTGCCAGCAGTGAATTGGTTCAGAGCTATGGCTACACCTTC | CASSELVQSYGYTF
. | . | TRBJ1-5 | TRBV20-1 | TGCAGTGCCCGCGAGGGGGTGTTTAGCAATCAGCCCCAGCATTTT | CSAREGVFSNQPQHF
. | many | TRBJ2-3 | TRBV2 | TGTGCCAGCAGTGAAGGTCCGACTAGCACAGATACGCAGTATTTT | CASSEGPTSTDTQYF
TRBD2 | many | TRBJ2-7 | TRBV7-2 | TGTGCCAGCAGCTTAGTGGGACTAGCGGGAGTCGAGCAGTACTTC | CASSLVGLAGVEQYF
TRBD2 | many | TRBJ2-1 | TRBV6-6 | TGTGCCAGCAGTTACGTGGGACTAGGCTTAGATGAGCAGTTCTTC | CASSYVGLGLDEQFF
. | few | TRBJ2-7 | TRBV9 | TGTGCCAGCAGCGTAGCTCAGGGTTCGGGGAACGAGCAGTACTTC | CASSVAQGSGNEQYF
TRBD2 | many | TRBJ2-1 | TRBV20-1 | TGCAGTGCTAGACCTAAGCGGGAGGCCTCGTACAATGAGCAGTTCTTC | CSARPKREASYNEQFF
TRBD2 | many | TRBJ2-7 | TRBV7-2 | TGTGCCAGCAGCTTAGTGCTAGCGGGAGGGCCTTTGTACGAGCAGTACTTC | CASSLVLAGGPLYEQYF
TRBD2 | few | TRBJ2-3 | TRBV11-1 | TGTGCCAGCAGAGCGCCTAGCGGGGGGGCAGATACGCAGTATTTT | CASRAPSGGADTQYF
TRBD1 | many | TRBJ2-5 | TRBV11-2 | TGTGCCAGCAGCTTAGGGACAGGGTCCGGGACCCAGTACTTC | CASSLGTGSGTQYF
. | many | TRBJ2-7 | TRBV11-2 | TGTGCCAGCAGCACCCCGGAGGCCTTCGAGCAGTACTTC | CASSTPEAFEQYF
. | . | TRBJ2-7 | TRBV6-1 | TGTGCCAGCAGTGAAGCTCCTTCCTACGAGCAGTACTTC | CASSEAPSYEQYF
. | many | TRBJ2-3 | TRBV10-1 | TGCGCCAGCAGCGACGGCAGCACAGATACGCAGTATTTT | CASSDGSTDTQYF
TRBD2 | many | TRBJ2-7 | TRBV10-3 | TGTGCCAGCGCCGGGACTAGCGGCCTCTCCTACGAGCAGTACTTC | CASAGTSGLSYEQYF
. | many | TRBJ1-2 | TRBV3-1 | TGTGCCAGCAGCCAAGAGGCGGGGAACTATGGCTACACCTTC | CASSQEAGNYGYTF
. | many | TRBJ1-3 | TRBV11-2 | TGTGCCAGCAGCTTAGATCTCAGTCAAGGGGGAAACACCATATATTTT | CASSLDLSQGGNTIYF
. | many | TRBJ1-1 | TRBV20-1 | TGCAGTGCCCCGGGCCGTGGACAGATGAACACTGAAGCTTTCTTT | CSAPGRGQMNTEAFF
TRBD2 | many | TRBJ2-1 | TRBV29-1 | TGCAGCGTGCCCGGGACTAGCCCCAATGAGCAGTTCTTC | CSVPGTSPNEQFF
TRBD1 | . | TRBJ2-5 | TRBV6-2/TRBV6-3 | TGTGCCATCCTGGACAGGGGGGCTCGGACCCAGTACTTC | CAILDRGARTQYF
TRBD1 | few | TRBJ1-6 | TRBV28 | TGTGCCAGCCTCCGGGACAGGGGCTCCTATAATTCACCCCTCCACTTT | CASLRDRGSYNSPLHF
. | many | TRBJ2-7 | TRBV7-9 | TGTGCCAGCAGCCAAGGTGAGGAATCCTACGAGCAGTACTTC | CASSQGEESYEQYF
. | . | TRBJ2-6 | TRBV20-1 | TGCAGTGCTAACACCCCCGGGGCCAACGTCCTGACTTTC | CSANTPGANVLTF
TRBD1 | many | TRBJ2-7 | TRBV10-2 | TGCGCCAGCAGTGCGGGTAGGGGGACAGGGGGCTCCTACGAGCAGTACTTC | CASSAGRGTGGSYEQYF
TRBD1 | few | TRBJ2-3 | TRBV5-5 | TGTGCCAGCAGCTTGGGGCCAGGACAGGGAGGAGATACGCAGTATTTT | CASSLGPGQGGDTQYF
. | many | TRBJ2-6 | TRBV24-1 | TGTGCCACCAGTCGGTCTGGGGCCAACGTCCTGACTTTC | CATSRSGANVLTF
TRBD1 | many | TRBJ2-7 | TRBV20-1 | TGCAGTGCTAGACCCGGCGGGACAGGGTCCTACGAGCAGTACTTC | CSARPGGTGSYEQYF
. | many | TRBJ2-3 | TRBV27 | TGTGCCAGCAGTTTATCGGCCCCGGCGCAGTATTTT | CASSLSAPAQYF
TRBD2 | many | TRBJ2-7 | TRBV11-1 | TGTGCCAGCAGCTCTAGCGGGCCTACGGAGCAGTACTTC | CASSSSGPTEQYF
. | . | TRBJ2-3 | TRBV3-1 | TGTGCCAGCAGCCAAGCTTTTCGGTCGGGTGGGACAGATACGCAGTATTTT | CASSQAFRSGGTDTQYF
. | few | TRBJ2-1 | TRBV15 | TGTGCCACCAGCAGAGATTACCCTAGGGAGTACAATGAGCAGTTCTTC | CATSRDYPREYNEQFF
. | . | TRBJ1-5 | TRBV7-6 | TGTGCCAGCAGCCCCGGAGCGGGAAATAGCAATCAGCCCCAGCATTTT | CASSPGAGNSNQPQHF
. | . | TRBJ1-1 | TRBV7-8 | TGTGCCAGCAGTCGTACATGGGCAGGGGAGACTGAAGCTTTCTTT | CASSRTWAGETEAFF
TRBD2 | many | TRBJ2-3 | TRBV5-1 | TGCGCCAGCAGCCGCGGACTAGCGGGAGTAGGCACAGATACGCAGTATTTT | CASSRGLAGVGTDTQYF
. | few | TRBJ2-7 | TRBV7-8 | TGTGCCAGCAGCTTAGACGGGGCGCAGTACTTC | CASSLDGAQYF
. | many | TRBJ1-1 | TRBV11-3 | TGTGCCAGCAGCTTATGGCCCGGGGGGGAAGACACTGAAGCTTTCTTT | CASSLWPGGEDTEAFF
. | many | TRBJ2-1 | TRBV20-1 | TGCAGTGCTAGAGCACAACCCCTTACCTACAATGAGCAGTTCTTC | CSARAQPLTYNEQFF
TRBD2 | many | TRBJ2-1 | TRBV27 | TGTGCCAGCAGTCCAAGACTAGCCCATGAGCAGTTCTTC | CASSPRLAHEQFF
TRBD1 | few | TRBJ2-7 | TRBV6-5 | TGTGCCAGCAGTTACTCGATTTTCGGACAGGGGGCGGTTGTCTACGAGCAGTACTTC | CASSYSIFGQGAVVYEQYF
. | many | TRBJ1-2 | TRBV20-1 | TGCAGTGCACAAACATGGGCCGGCTACACCTTC | CSAQTWAGYTF
. | many | TRBJ1-6 | TRBV5-5 | TGTGCCAGCAGCTTTTTGAGCGATTCACCCCTCCACTTT | CASSFLSDSPLHF
. | many | TRBJ2-7 | TRBV30 | TGTGCCTGGAGTGTATCTAGTTCCTACGAGCAGTACTTC | CAWSVSSSYEQYF
TRBD2 | . | TRBJ2-3 | TRBV11-3 | TGTGCCAGCAGCTTGCCAATAGCGGGGGCCACAGATACGCAGTATTTT | CASSLPIAGATDTQYF
. | many | TRBJ2-2 | TRBV11-2 | TGTGCCAGCAGCTTAGTTACGGCCGTACATACCGGGGAGCTGTTTTTT | CASSLVTAVHTGELFF
. | many | TRBJ2-1 | TRBV7-2 | TGTGCCAGCAGCTGGGGCGCCTTGATGGGTTACAATGAGCAGTTCTTC | CASSWGALMGYNEQFF
. | many | TRBJ2-3 | TRBV20-1 | TGCAGTGCTACCGGGACTAGCACAGATACGCAGTATTTT | CSATGTSTDTQYF
. | few | TRBJ2-1 | TRBV19 | TGTGCCAGTAGTATCTTCGTGTGGGGGGCAACCTACAATGAGCAGTTCTTC | CASSIFVWGATYNEQFF